This T cell receptor beta chain was sequenced during a study of T cells after yellow fever vaccination. The CDR3 contains 15 residues. Trimming removed 2 bases at V and 6 bases at J, with 13 bases between. The germline CDR1 and CDR2 sequences are SEHNR and FQNEAQ (reference sequence). TCRdb reanalysed the 5' RACE reads using MiXCR and keeps one entry per CDR3 protein. This table has 300,000 to 350,000 distinct CDR3 sequences, roughly 8.3% appearing once. This receptor was taken from a man aged 18 to 30 who received the YFV17D yellow fever vaccine. The rearrangement uses TRBV7-9 and TRBJ1-4; maybe TRBD1 (6 bases). Sequencing was performed on PBMCs, taken about 41 days after the first yellow fever vaccination. CDR3 protein: CASSLYTGWDEKLFF. The CDR3 DNA sequence: TGTGCCAGCAGCTTATATACAGGGTGGGATGAAAAACTGTTTTTT. Full variable domain (missing parts from reference TRBV7-9 and TRBJ1-4): DTGVSQNPRHKITKRGQNVTFRCDPISEHNRLYWYRQTLGQGPEFLTYFQNEAQLEKSRLLSDRFSAERPKGSFSTLEIQRTEQGDSAMYLCASSLYTGWDEKLFFGSGTQLSVL.